This TCR beta chain was identified during a study of technical replicates of blood from a handful of donors. Germline V gene sequence: CDR1 LNHNV, CDR2 YYDKDF (reference sequence). V was trimmed by 1 base and J by 2 bases, leaving 5 bases between them. The CDR3 is 13 residues long. TCRdb keeps only in-frame clones here, not all; method: immunoSEQ multiplex PCR. The sample lists roughly 100,000 clones; roughly 95% were seen once. This chain connects TRBV15 to TRBJ1-1; D gene uncertain. Sequenced: T cells isolated from PBMCs. This TCR came from a human donor in good health. The DNA of the CDR3 is TGTGCCACCAGCAGAGTCGTAAACACTGAAGCTTTCTTT. It specifies CATSRVVNTEAFF. Supplemented by reference TRBV15 and TRBJ1-1, the full variable domain reads DAMVIQNPRYQVTQFGKPVTLSCSQTLNHNVMYWYQQKSSQAPKLLFHYYDKDFNNEADTPDNFQSRRPNTSFCFLDIRSPGLGDTAMYLCATSRVVNTEAFFGQGTRLTVV.